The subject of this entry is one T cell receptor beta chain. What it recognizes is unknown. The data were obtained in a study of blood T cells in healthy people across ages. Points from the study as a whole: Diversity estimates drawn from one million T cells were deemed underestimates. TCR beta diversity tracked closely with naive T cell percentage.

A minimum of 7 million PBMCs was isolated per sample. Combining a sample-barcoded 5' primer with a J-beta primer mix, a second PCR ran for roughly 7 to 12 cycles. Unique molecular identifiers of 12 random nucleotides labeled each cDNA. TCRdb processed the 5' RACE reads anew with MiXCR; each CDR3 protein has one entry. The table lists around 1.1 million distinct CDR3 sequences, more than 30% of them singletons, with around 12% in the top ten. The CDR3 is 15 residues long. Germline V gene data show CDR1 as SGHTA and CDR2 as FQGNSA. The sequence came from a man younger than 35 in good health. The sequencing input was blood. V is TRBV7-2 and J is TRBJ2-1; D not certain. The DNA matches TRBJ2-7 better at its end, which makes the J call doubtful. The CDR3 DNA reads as TGTGCCAGCAGCTTAGATTTGGCCTCCTACAATGAGCAGTACTTC. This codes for CASSLDLASYNEQYF.